Below, 23 T cell receptor beta chains from the same sample are listed, as sequenced in a study of T cells in Graves' hyperthyroidism and ophthalmopathy. Amplification of TCR beta CDR3 regions was performed using RNA transcripts as template. HTBI primers were employed in a first-round RT-PCR of the TCR CDR3. TCRdb analysed the multiplex PCR reads with MiXCR anew, one entry per CDR3 protein. The data contain 620,000 or so distinct CDR3 sequences, roughly 15% of them singletons. Material: blood. Receptors were obtained from a woman aged 45-65 years with Graves' ophthalmopathy.

This clonotype was recorded at least ten times. This chain joins TRBV20-1 and TRBJ1-5; maybe TRBD1 (5 bases). There are 16 residues in the CDR3. V lost 4 bases to trimming and J lost 0 bases, with 16 bases between them. Germline V lookup: CDR1 DFQATT, CDR2 SNEGSKA (reference sequence). The CDR3 reads CSATSFGANSNQPQHF. For the CDR3, the DNA is TGCAGTGCTACCTCTTTCGGGGCTAATAGCAATCAGCCCCAGCATTTT.

This clonotype has ten or more counts. V and J are TRBV7-8 and TRBJ2-7; D is unclear. V lost 4 bases and J lost 1, with 14 bases in between. This CDR3 region has 15 residues. Per germline, CDR1 SGHVS and CDR2 FQNEAQ. The CDR3 DNA is TGTGCCAGCAGCTCGATCCTTGACGGATCCTACGAGCAGTACTTC. Protein: CASSSILDGSYEQYF.

This clonotype was seen at least ten times. This chain links TRBV7-9 with TRBJ1-5; weak D call: TRBD1 (5 bases). CDR1 and CDR2 (germline): SEHNR, FQNEAQ (reference sequence). This CDR3 spans 15 amino acids. V was trimmed by 1 base and J by 5 bases, leaving 12 bases between them. The CDR3 reads CASSLDGASYQPQHF. CDR3 sequence (DNA): TGTGCCAGCAGCTTAGACGGGGCATCTTATCAGCCCCAGCATTTT.

The chain joins TRBV3-1 to TRBJ2-1; 13 positions agree with TRBD2. In germline, CDR1 is LGHDT, CDR2 YNNKEL (reference sequence). V shed 4 bases, J shed 14 bases, and the junction held 2 bases outside the gene matches. There are 12 residues in the CDR3. As DNA, the CDR3 is TGTGCCAGCAGCCCAGGACTAGCGGGAGAGTTCTTC. Protein sequence: CASSPGLAGEFF.

This chain uses TRBV7-9 with TRBJ2-3; 12 nucleotides match TRBD2. Trimming took 3 bases from V and 6 from J; bases not matched to a gene: 4. Germline V gene sequence: CDR1 SEHNR, CDR2 FQNEAQ (reference sequence). The CDR3 length is 15 residues. Here the CDR3 reads CASSLTSGRRDTQYF. The CDR3, as DNA: TGTGCCAGCAGCTTGACTAGCGGGAGAAGGGATACGCAGTATTTT.

In its sample, this clonotype was seen many times. The rearrangement joins TRBV29-1 to TRBJ2-1; TRBD1 agrees at 8 bases. With V trimmed by 7 bases and J by 2 bases, 7 bases remained unmatched. In germline, CDR1 is SQVTM, CDR2 ANQGSEA. CDR3 length: 14 residues. For the CDR3, the DNA is TGCAGCGAAAGAGGACAGGGCACCTACAATGAGCAGTTCTTC. Protein: CSERGQGTYNEQFF.

The sample holds many counts of this clonotype. The chain employs TRBV20-1 and TRBJ2-3; 10 positions match TRBD2. The germline V gene has CDR1 DFQATT and CDR2 SNEGSKA (reference sequence). V gave up 2 bases and J gave up 3 bases; unmatched junction bases: 8. This CDR3 has 16 amino acids. The CDR3 reads CSARPPGLAFTDTQYF. The CDR3 DNA follows: TGCAGTGCTAGACCTCCGGGACTAGCGTTTACAGATACGCAGTATTTT.

This clonotype was seen a handful of times. CDR3: CASRPPGGGYEQYF. The CDR3 nucleotides read TGTGCCAGTCGACCCCCGGGGGGCGGCTACGAGCAGTACTTC. This chain links TRBV6-2 or TRBV6-3 with TRBJ2-7, with a possible D match to TRBD2 (7 bases). Trimming took off 9 bases at V and 3 bases at J, with 18 bases between the two ends. Germline CDR1 is MNHEY and CDR2 is SVGEGT. The CDR3 covers 14 residues.

This clonotype was picked up a small number of times. The chain employs TRBV14 and TRBJ2-7; possible D gene TRBD2, 6 bases. The ends were cut back, 5 bases at V and 4 bases at J, with 12 bases in the middle. CDR3 size: 13 residues. Germline CDR1 is SGHDN and CDR2 is FVKESK. For the CDR3, the DNA is TGTGCCAGCAGCTGGACTAATAGATACGAGCAGTACTTC. This codes for CASSWTNRYEQYF.

This clonotype showed up many times. The chain links TRBV5-1 to TRBJ2-3; 14 nucleotides align to TRBD2. Germline trimming cut 4 bases from V and 5 bases from J; bases unmatched to any gene: 6. This CDR3 has 16 residues. Per germline, CDR1 SGHRS and CDR2 YFSETQ. Here the CDR3 reads CASSMGLAGVQDTQYF. In DNA, the CDR3 is TGCGCCAGCAGCATGGGACTAGCGGGAGTCCAAGATACGCAGTATTTT.

At least ten counts were recorded for this clonotype. The chain couples TRBV6-5 to TRBJ1-2; D might be TRBD1 (5 bases). This CDR3 contains 15 residues. V was pared by 0 bases and J by 0 bases, with 8 bases between. The germline CDR1 and CDR2 sequences are MNHEY and SVGAGI. CDR3 amino acids: CASSYSGRPNYGYTF. In nucleotides, the CDR3 is TGTGCCAGCAGTTACTCGGGACGACCTAACTATGGCTACACCTTC.

This clonotype was observed at least ten times. The V gene is TRBV20-1, the J gene TRBJ2-3; possible D gene TRBD2, 5 bases. The germline V gene has CDR1 DFQATT and CDR2 SNEGSKA (reference sequence). V was shortened by 1 base and J by 2 bases, with 13 bases between the two germline ends. This CDR3 is built from 15 residues. The CDR3 region has the DNA TGCAGTGCTAGAGTCCCTAGCCCTTACACAGATACGCAGTATTTT. It codes for CSARVPSPYTDTQYF.

This clonotype was seen ten or more times. This sequence joins TRBV27 and TRBJ2-1; 9 bases are a match to TRBD2. Germline CDR1 MNHEY, CDR2 SMNVEV (reference sequence). V shed 7 bases and J 0 bases; nucleotides not matched to a gene: 19. CDR3 size: 20 residues. CDR3 in DNA: TGTGCCAGCAAAACACCCATAGGACTAGCGCCTACATACTCCTACAATGAGCAGTTCTTC. This encodes CASKTPIGLAPTYSYNEQFF.

In this sample, this clonotype turned up a few times. The chain joins TRBV28 to TRBJ2-3; the D gene is possibly TRBD1 (5 bases). Germline CDR1 MDHEN, CDR2 SYDVKM. Trimming took 2 bases from V and 12 from J, leaving 12 bases between them. The CDR3 spans 12 residues. CDR3 nucleotides: TGTGCCAGCAGTTTAGACTTAACAGGCCAGTATTTT. Its translation: CASSLDLTGQYF. The complete variable domain, with remaining parts taken from reference TRBV28 and TRBJ2-3, reads DVKVTQSSRYLVKRTGEKVFLECVQDMDHENMFWYRQDPGLGLRLIYFSYDVKMKEKGDIPEGYSVSREKKERFSLILESASTNQTSMYLCASSLDLTGQYFGPGTRLTVL.

At least ten counts were recorded for this clonotype. J is TRBJ1-4 and V is TRBV12-3 or TRBV12-4, with D perhaps TRBD1 (6 bases). Trimming shortened V by 5 bases and J by 0 bases, and 10 bases separated the two germline ends. This CDR3 is built from 15 residues. The CDR3 sequence: CASSSNRATNEKLFF. Written as DNA, the CDR3 is TGTGCCAGCAGTAGCAACAGGGCAACTAATGAAAAACTGTTTTTT.

There are many counts of this clonotype. The CDR3 DNA reads as TGTGCCAGCAGCTTAGTGGCGGGGGGCGGTTCACCCCTCCACTTT. This codes for CASSLVAGGGSPLHF. The rearrangement joins TRBV11-2 to TRBJ1-6; D is possibly TRBD1 (6 bases). Germline V CDR1 and CDR2: SGHAT, FQNNGV. The CDR3 length is 15 residues. Trimming took 1 base from V and 9 from J, leaving 13 bases between them. Combining the CDR3 with reference TRBV11-2 and TRBJ1-6 gives the whole variable domain EAGVAQSPRYKIIEKRQSVAFWCNPISGHATLYWYQQILGQGPKLLIQFQNNGVVDDSQLPKDRFSAERLKGVDSTLKIQPAKLEDSAVYLCASSLVAGGGSPLHFGNGTRLTVT.

The chain has TRBV5-1 and TRBJ2-2; D may be TRBD1 (7 bases). The CDR3 consists of 15 residues. Per germline, CDR1 SGHRS and CDR2 YFSETQ. V gave up 3 bases and J gave up 4 bases, with 13 bases separating them. The CDR3 bases are TGCGCCAGCAGCTCGGCCCAGGGGGGCACCGGGGAGCTGTTTTTT. Amino acid sequence: CASSSAQGGTGELFF.

This clonotype was observed a few times. The V and J genes are TRBV5-1 and TRBJ2-7; no clear D. The V gene lost 4 bases and the J gene lost 0 bases, with 14 bases spanning the gap. CDR3 length equals 15 residues. Germline values: CDR1 SGHRS, CDR2 YFSETQ. CDR3 loop: CASSPMTRSSYEQYF. The CDR3 coding sequence is TGCGCCAGCAGCCCCATGACAAGAAGCTCCTACGAGCAGTACTTC. The variable domain in full, completed from reference TRBV5-1 and TRBJ2-7, reads KAGVTQTPRYLIKTRGQQVTLSCSPISGHRSVSWYQQTPGQGLQFLFEYFSETQRNKGNFPGRFSGRQFSNSRSEMNVSTLELGDSALYLCASSPMTRSSYEQYFGPGTRLTVT.

Written as DNA, the CDR3 is TGTGCCATCAGTGAGCCCTACAGGGGTGATCGGTTCTTC. This gives the protein CAISEPYRGDRFF. The gene calls are TRBV10-3 and TRBJ2-1; 7 positions agree with TRBD1. From germline, CDR1 is ENHRY and CDR2 SYGVKD. There are 13 residues in the CDR3. Trimming removed 2 bases from V and 15 bases from J; junction bases left unmatched: 10.

The sample holds a few counts of this clonotype. The J gene is TRBJ1-2, the V gene TRBV19; possible D gene TRBD1, 6 bases. The CDR3 length is 17 residues. Between the trimmed V and J ends, which lost 3 bases and 2 bases, there was a span of 19 bases. The germline CDR1 and CDR2 sequences are LNHDA and SQIVND (reference sequence). The CDR3 coding sequence is TGTGCCAGTAGTATTAGACCGACCGGGGGCGCGAACTATGGCTACACCTTC. Translating it yields CASSIRPTGGANYGYTF.

The genes are TRBV25-1 and TRBJ2-1, with TRBD2 matching 7 bases. The V segment lost 6 bases and the J segment 7 bases; nucleotides outside the gene matches: 3. CDR1 and CDR2 (germline): MGHDK, SYGVNS. This CDR3 is 12 amino acids long. This chain's CDR3 is CASSTGRNEQFF. The CDR3 nucleotides read TGTGCCAGCAGCACCGGGAGGAATGAGCAGTTCTTC.

In this sample, this clonotype turned up many times. The rearrangement uses TRBV5-1 and TRBJ2-7, with D hard to call. Germline V gene sequence: CDR1 SGHRS, CDR2 YFSETQ. V was cut by 4 bases and J by 0 bases, with 11 bases left in between. CDR3 length: 14 residues. The DNA of the CDR3 is TGCGCCAGCAGCCTGAATTGGAGCTCCTACGAGCAGTACTTC. Its protein is CASSLNWSSYEQYF.

Ten or more counts support this clonotype. The rearrangement uses TRBV28 and TRBJ1-2, with a tentative D call TRBD1 (5 bases). V dropped 3 bases and J dropped 4 bases, with 15 bases sitting between them. Germline CDR1 reads MDHEN; CDR2 reads SYDVKM. The CDR3 is made up of 15 amino acids. The CDR3 spells CASSFGGVDIYGYTF. Written as DNA, the CDR3 is TGTGCCAGCAGTTTCGGGGGGGTTGATATCTATGGCTACACCTTC.